This TCR beta chain originates from a study of cytomegalovirus exposure and HLA in healthy donors. Background on the study: Earlier findings included roughly 120 million unique TCR beta sequences obtained from 150 million to 200 million T cells.

This CDR3 has 15 amino acids. Germline lookup yields CDR1 MNHEY and CDR2 SMNVEV (reference sequence). Trimming cost V 5 bases and J 3 bases; bases outside gene matches: 8. 13 Jbeta primers and 60 Vbeta primers were used for the PCR. The table came from immunoSEQ multiplex PCR; TCRdb's copy has only in-frame clones and leaves some out. The repertoire includes some 98,000 clones, approximately 80% of them detected once, and about a tenth sits in the top ten. The clonotype was recovered from a human donor in good health. Input material: PBMCs. The J gene is TRBJ2-7, the V gene TRBV27; 9 bases are a match to TRBD1. Written as DNA, the CDR3 is TGTGCCAGCAGTCCTGACAGGGGGATCCGCTACGAGCAGTACTTC. Translation gives CASSPDRGIRYEQYF.